The present TCR beta chain was sequenced within a study of blood T cells in healthy people across ages. Study results and limitations: The study found TCR beta diversity correlated strongly with naive T cell percentage. Any changes in expanded clonotypes were possibly confounded, as donor CMV status remained unknown.

The use of a sample-barcoded 5' primer and a J-beta primer mix characterized a second PCR of 7 to 11 cycles. TCRdb redid the calling of the 5' RACE reads with MiXCR, one entry per CDR3 protein. This repertoire shows hundreds of thousands of distinct CDR3 sequences, around 62% found once; its top ten account for roughly a quarter. This clonotype was seen a few times. Its antigen is undetermined. Per the germline V gene, CDR1 is SGHAT and CDR2 is FQNNGV. V was cut by 0 bases and J by 7 bases, with 10 bases left in between. The CDR3 is 13 amino acids. Collection of 9 to 10 milliliters of peripheral blood was performed for each donor. At least 6.5 million PBMCs were isolated per sample.

The rearrangement joins TRBV11-2 to TRBJ2-7; a possible D gene is TRBD2 (6 bases). The receptor was isolated from a man aged 25-45 years in good health. Source material: blood. In nucleotides, the CDR3 is TGTGCCAGCAGCTTAGAGGGAGGACGGGAGCAGTACTTC. Translated, it gives CASSLEGGREQYF.